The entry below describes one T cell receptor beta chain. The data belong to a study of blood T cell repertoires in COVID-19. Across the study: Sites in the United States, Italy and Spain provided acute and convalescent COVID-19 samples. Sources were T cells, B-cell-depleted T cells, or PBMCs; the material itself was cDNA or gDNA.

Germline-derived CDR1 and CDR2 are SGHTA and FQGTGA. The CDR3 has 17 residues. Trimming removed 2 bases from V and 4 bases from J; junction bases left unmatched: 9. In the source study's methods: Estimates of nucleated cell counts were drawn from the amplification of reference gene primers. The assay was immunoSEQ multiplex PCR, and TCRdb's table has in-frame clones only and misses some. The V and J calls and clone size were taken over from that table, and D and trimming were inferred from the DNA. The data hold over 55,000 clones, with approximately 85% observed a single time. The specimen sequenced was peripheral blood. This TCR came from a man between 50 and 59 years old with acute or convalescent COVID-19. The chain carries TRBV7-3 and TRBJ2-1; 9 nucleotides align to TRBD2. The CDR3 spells CASSLFGGGALYNEQFF. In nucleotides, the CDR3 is TGTGCCAGCAGCTTATTCGGCGGGGGGGCTTTGTACAATGAGCAGTTCTTC.